This is a list of T cell receptor beta chains from one sample in a study of blood T cell repertoires in COVID-19. Some clones are missing from TCRdb's copy, which holds only in-frame ones; the method was immunoSEQ multiplex PCR. The top ten clones hold approximately 2.8% of a sample with 130,000 to 150,000 clones, over 75% of them seen once. The source material was peripheral blood. The receptor set was obtained from a woman aged 55-70 years with active COVID-19. The CDR3 runs from the conserved cysteine through the conserved F or W. Fields, in order: J gene, V gene, D gene, CDR3 DNA, CDR3 protein. A D gene is named only where the DNA matches it firmly.

>TRBJ2-1|TRBV7-2|.
TGTGCCAGCAGCCTTCTGGGACAACACGAGCAGTTCTTC
CASSLLGQHEQFF
>TRBJ1-1|TRBV6-5|.
TGTGCCAGCACCCTGATCGGGGGGCCAACTGAAGCTTTCTTT
CASTLIGGPTEAFF
>TRBJ2-1|TRBV28|TRBD2
TGTGCCAGCACCCCGACTAGCGGGAGCTCCTACAATGAGCAGTTCTTC
CASTPTSGSSYNEQFF
>TRBJ2-3|TRBV5-1|.
TGCGCCAGCAGCTCCGCCGCGGGATTAGTCGCAGATACGCAGTATTTT
CASSSAAGLVADTQYF
>TRBJ1-4|TRBV3-1/TRBV3-2|.
TGTGCCAGCAGCCAAGTGGCCAGTTTTAATGAAAAACTGTTTTTT
CASSQVASFNEKLFF
>TRBJ2-1|TRBV4-2|TRBD2
TGTGCCAGCAGCCAAGCCTTGGGACTAGCCGGTGAGCAGTTCTTC
CASSQALGLAGEQFF
>TRBJ2-3|TRBV18|.
TGTGCCAGCTCACCGGGCAGGGTTTTTCCAGATACGCAGTATTTT
CASSPGRVFPDTQYF
>TRBJ2-1|TRBV28|.
TGTGCCAGCGAGGGAGGTAGTGAGCAGTTCTTC
CASEGGSEQFF
>TRBJ2-7|TRBV7-2|TRBD1
TGTGCCAGCAGCTTTTCGGTCCCCTCCACAGGGGCCTACGAGCAGTACTTC
CASSFSVPSTGAYEQYF
>TRBJ2-7|TRBV6-2/TRBV6-3|.
TGTGCCAGCAGTTACCGCCGGGGGTTCGAGCAGTACTTC
CASSYRRGFEQYF
>TRBJ2-7|TRBV19|TRBD1
TGTGCCAGTAGTCCCTCAGGGACAGGGGGGTACTACGAGCAGTACTTC
CASSPSGTGGYYEQYF
>TRBJ1-6|TRBV11-2|.
TGTGCCAGCAGCCAAGCTGAGAATTCACCCCTCCACTTT
CASSQAENSPLHF